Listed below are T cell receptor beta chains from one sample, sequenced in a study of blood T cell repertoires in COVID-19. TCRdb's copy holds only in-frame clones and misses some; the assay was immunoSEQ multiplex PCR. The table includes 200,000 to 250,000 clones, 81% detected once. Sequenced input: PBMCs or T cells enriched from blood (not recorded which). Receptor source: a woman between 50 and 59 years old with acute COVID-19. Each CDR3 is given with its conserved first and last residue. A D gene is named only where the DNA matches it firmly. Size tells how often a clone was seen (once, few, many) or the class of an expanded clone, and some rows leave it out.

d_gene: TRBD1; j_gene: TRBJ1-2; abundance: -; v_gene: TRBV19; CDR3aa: CASNLQGVYGYTF; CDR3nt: TGTGCCAGTAACCTACAGGGGGTTTATGGCTACACCTTC
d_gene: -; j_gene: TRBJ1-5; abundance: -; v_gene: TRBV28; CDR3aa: CASSLRSGNNQPQHF; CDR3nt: TGTGCCAGCAGTTTAAGGTCAGGGAACAATCAGCCCCAGCATTTT
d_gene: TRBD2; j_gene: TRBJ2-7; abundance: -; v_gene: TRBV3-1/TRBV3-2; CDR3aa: CASSHLLAGYEQYF; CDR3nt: TGTGCCAGCAGCCACCTGCTAGCGGGCTACGAGCAGTACTTC
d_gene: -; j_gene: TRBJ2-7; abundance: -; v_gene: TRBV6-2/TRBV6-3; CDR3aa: CASSIPDSYYEQYF; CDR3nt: TGTGCCAGCAGTATCCCGGACAGTTACTACGAGCAGTACTTC
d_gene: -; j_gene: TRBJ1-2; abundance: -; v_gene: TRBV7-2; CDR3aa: CASSFRQLTYGYTF; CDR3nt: TGTGCCAGCAGCTTCCGACAGCTCACTTATGGCTACACCTTC
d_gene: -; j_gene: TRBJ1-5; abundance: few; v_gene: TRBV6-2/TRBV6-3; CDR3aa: CASSYGAEGNQPQHF; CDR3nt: TGTGCCAGCAGTTACGGCGCCGAGGGCAATCAGCCCCAGCATTTT
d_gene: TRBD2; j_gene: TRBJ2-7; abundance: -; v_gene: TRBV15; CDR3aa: CATSRDGLAGGDYEQYF; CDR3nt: TGTGCCACCAGCAGAGATGGCCTAGCGGGGGGCGACTACGAGCAGTACTTC
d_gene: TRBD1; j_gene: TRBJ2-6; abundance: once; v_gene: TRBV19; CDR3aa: CASSIGQATSGANVLTF; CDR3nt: TGTGCCAGTAGTATTGGACAGGCGACCTCTGGGGCCAACGTCCTGACTTTC
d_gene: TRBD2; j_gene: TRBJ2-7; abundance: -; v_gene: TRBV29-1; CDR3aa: CSVELISSGRDPYEQYF; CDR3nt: TGCAGCGTTGAACTAATCTCTAGCGGGAGGGACCCCTACGAGCAGTACTTC
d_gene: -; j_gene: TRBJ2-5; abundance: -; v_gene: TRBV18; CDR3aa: CASSPQTGTEETQYF; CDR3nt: TGTGCCAGCTCACCTCAGACAGGGACTGAAGAGACCCAGTACTTC
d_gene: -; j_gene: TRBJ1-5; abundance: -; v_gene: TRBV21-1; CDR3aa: CARGRAGEIQPQHF; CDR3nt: TGTGCCAGGGGGCGGGCAGGGGAGATTCAGCCCCAGCATTTT
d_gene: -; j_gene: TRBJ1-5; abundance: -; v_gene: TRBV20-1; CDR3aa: CSASWVMSGGGNQPQHF; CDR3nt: TGCAGTGCTAGTTGGGTTATGAGTGGAGGTGGCAATCAGCCCCAGCATTTT
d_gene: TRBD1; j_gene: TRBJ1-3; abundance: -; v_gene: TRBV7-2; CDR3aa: CASSLEDRVGNTIYF; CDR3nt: TGTGCCAGCAGCTTAGAGGACAGGGTTGGAAACACCATATATTTT
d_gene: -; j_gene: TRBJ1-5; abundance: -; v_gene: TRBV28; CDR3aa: CATTRGGFSNQPQHF; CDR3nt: TGTGCCACCACCCGGGGGGGGTTTAGCAATCAGCCCCAGCATTTT
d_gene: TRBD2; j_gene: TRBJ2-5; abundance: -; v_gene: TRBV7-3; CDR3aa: CASSTGLGKGTQYF; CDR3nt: TGTGCCAGCAGCACGGGACTAGGGAAGGGGACCCAGTACTTC
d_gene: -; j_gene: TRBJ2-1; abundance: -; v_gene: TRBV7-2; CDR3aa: CASSLQGHSYNEQFF; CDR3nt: TGTGCCAGCAGCTTACAGGGACACTCCTACAATGAGCAGTTCTTC
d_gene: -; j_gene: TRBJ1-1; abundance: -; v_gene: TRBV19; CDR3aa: CASSPREMNTEAFF; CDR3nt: TGTGCCAGTAGTCCTCGGGAAATGAACACTGAAGCTTTCTTT
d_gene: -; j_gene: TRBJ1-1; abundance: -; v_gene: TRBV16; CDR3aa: CASSPDSLNTEAFF; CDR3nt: TGTGCCAGCAGTCCCGACAGCCTGAACACTGAAGCTTTCTTT
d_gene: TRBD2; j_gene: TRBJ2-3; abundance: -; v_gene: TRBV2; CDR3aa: CAQLASGAYDTQYF; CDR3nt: TGTGCCCAGCTCGCTAGCGGGGCGTACGATACGCAGTATTTT
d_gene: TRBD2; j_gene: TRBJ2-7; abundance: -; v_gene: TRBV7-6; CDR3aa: CASSLAGLAGGFPREQYF; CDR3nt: TGTGCCAGCAGCTTAGCGGGGCTAGCGGGAGGCTTCCCTCGCGAGCAGTACTTC
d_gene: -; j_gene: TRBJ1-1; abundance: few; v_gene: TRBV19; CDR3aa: CASTSGAQRAFF; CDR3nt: TGTGCCAGTACCTCAGGGGCCCAGCGGGCTTTCTTT
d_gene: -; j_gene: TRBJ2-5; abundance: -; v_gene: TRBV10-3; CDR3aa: CAISTAGDFRETQYF; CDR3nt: TGTGCCATCTCTACTGCCGGGGATTTCAGGGAGACCCAGTACTTC
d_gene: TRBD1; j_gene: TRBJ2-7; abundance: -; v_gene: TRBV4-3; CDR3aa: CASSQGPGQYYEQYF; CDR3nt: TGCGCCAGCAGCCAAGGACCGGGACAGTACTACGAGCAGTACTTC
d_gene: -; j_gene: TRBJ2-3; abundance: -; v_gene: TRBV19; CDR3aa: CASKPGLIITDTQYF; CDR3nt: TGTGCCAGTAAGCCGGGACTGATAATCACAGATACGCAGTATTTT
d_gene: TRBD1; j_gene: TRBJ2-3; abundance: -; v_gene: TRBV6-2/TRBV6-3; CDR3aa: CASSPWTGEWYTQYF; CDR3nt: TGTGCCAGCAGTCCCTGGACAGGGGAGTGGTATACGCAGTATTTT
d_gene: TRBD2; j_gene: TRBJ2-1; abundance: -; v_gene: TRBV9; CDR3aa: CASSVGDYPGEQFF; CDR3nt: TGTGCCAGCAGCGTAGGGGACTACCCCGGGGAGCAGTTCTTC
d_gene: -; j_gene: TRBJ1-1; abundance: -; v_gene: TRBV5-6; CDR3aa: CASSSGQPGAFF; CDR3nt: TGTGCCAGCAGCTCAGGACAGCCTGGGGCTTTCTTT
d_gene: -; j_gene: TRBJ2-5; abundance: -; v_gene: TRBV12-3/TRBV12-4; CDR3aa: CASSLRDRGTQYF; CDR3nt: TGTGCCAGCAGTTTACGGGATCGGGGGACCCAGTACTTC
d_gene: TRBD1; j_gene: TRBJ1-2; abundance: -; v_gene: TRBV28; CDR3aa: CASSQHMTGKNTF; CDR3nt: TGTGCCAGCAGTCAACATATGACAGGGAAGAACACCTTC
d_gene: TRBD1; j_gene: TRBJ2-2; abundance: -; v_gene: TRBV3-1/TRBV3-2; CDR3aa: CASSQGQGTGELFF; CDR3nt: TGTGCCAGCAGCCAAGGACAGGGGACCGGGGAGCTGTTTTTT
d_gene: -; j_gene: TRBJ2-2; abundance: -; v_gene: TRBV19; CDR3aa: CASSPVPAAGELFF; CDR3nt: TGTGCCAGTAGCCCGGTCCCGGCGGCCGGGGAGCTGTTTTTT